This TCR beta chain is drawn from a study of T cells in Graves' hyperthyroidism and ophthalmopathy. Findings and limits, study-wide: Appearing also in blood were most of the thyroid clonotypes expanded above 0.001.

This clonotype came up a few times. Antigen unknown. The TCR beta CDR3 regions underwent amplification using RNA transcripts as the source. TCR CDR3 regions were first amplified by RT-PCR with HTBI primers. TCRdb itself ran the multiplex PCR reads through MiXCR, one entry per CDR3 protein. This sample carries approximately 720,000 distinct CDR3 sequences, approximately 18% of them seen once, and the ten largest clones take over 15%. Germline lookup yields CDR1 DFQATT and CDR2 SNEGSKA (reference sequence). The ends were cut back, 5 bases at V and 0 bases at J, with 11 bases in the middle. The CDR3 runs to 14 residues.

The clonotype comes from a woman aged 45-59 years with Graves' hyperthyroidism that later progressed to Graves' ophthalmopathy. This chain joins TRBV20-1 and TRBJ1-5, with D perhaps TRBD1 (5 bases). The sample comprised blood. CDR3 DNA: TGCAGTGCTGAGGGGACTATTAGCAATCAGCCCCAGCATTTT. Translating gives CSAEGTISNQPQHF.